This is a list of T cell receptor beta chains from one sample in a study of graft-versus-host responses after intestinal transplantation. Assay: immunoSEQ multiplex PCR; the TCRdb copy retains only in-frame clones and omits some. Of around 90,000 clones listed, 90% to 95% are singletons. These TCRs are of unknown antigen specificity. The input for sequencing was unstimulated CD8+ T cells sorted from spleen or lymph node cells, taken before intestinal transplant. The source is a human donor who received an intestinal transplant. Both conserved end residues are part of each CDR3. D genes are given only for firm matches. Expanded clones are given a class, and other clones once, few, many or no size at all.

clone_size d_call j_call v_call cdr3_aa cdr3_nt
NA TRBD1 TRBJ2-1 TRBV2 CASMDWDSVAYEQFF TGTGCCAGCATGGATTGGGACAGTGTTGCTTATGAGCAGTTCTTC
NA NA TRBJ2-3 TRBV4-3 CASSQESTDTQYF TGCGCCAGCAGCCAAGAGTCGACAGATACGCAGTATTTT
NA TRBD1 TRBJ1-4 TRBV28 CASRPRRGPEKLFF TGTGCCAGCAGGCCACGGAGGGGGCCCGAAAAACTGTTTTTT
NA TRBD2 TRBJ2-5 TRBV30 CALRTSGGPQYF TGTGCCCTTAGGACTAGCGGGGGGCCGCAGTACTTC
NA TRBD2 TRBJ2-7 TRBV9 CASSVGASGSYEQYF TGTGCCAGCAGCGTAGGGGCTAGCGGGTCCTACGAGCAGTACTTC
NA NA TRBJ1-5 TRBV6-6 CASSYPGAHQPQHF TGTGCCAGCAGTTACCCGGGAGCTCATCAGCCCCAGCATTTT
NA TRBD1 TRBJ2-1 TRBV25-1 CASSDPGTGLFF TGTGCCAGCAGTGACCCCGGGACAGGTTTGTTCTTC
NA TRBD1 TRBJ1-1 TRBV18 CASSRDRVNTEAFF TGTGCCAGCTCACGGGACAGGGTGAACACTGAAGCTTTCTTT
NA NA TRBJ2-7 TRBV28 CASSLGRVGYEQYF TGTGCCAGCAGTTTGGGCAGGGTGGGCTACGAGCAGTACTTC
NA NA TRBJ2-7 TRBV5-6 CASSSWTPQIDEQYF TGTGCCAGCAGCTCTTGGACACCACAGATTGACGAGCAGTACTTC
NA NA TRBJ1-2 TRBV7-9 CASEGGYGYTF TGTGCCAGCGAGGGGGGGTATGGCTACACCTTC
NA TRBD2 TRBJ2-1 TRBV5-4 CASSSRGTSGRVYNEQFF TGTGCCAGCAGCTCCCGTGGGACTAGCGGGAGGGTTTATAATGAGCAGTTCTTC
NA TRBD1 TRBJ1-2 TRBV6-5 CASTLATGGRYGYTF TGTGCCAGCACCCTTGCGACAGGGGGCCGGTATGGCTACACCTTC
NA NA TRBJ2-1 TRBV19 CASSTPDNYNEQFF TGTGCCAGTAGTACGCCGGACAACTACAATGAGCAGTTCTTC
NA TRBD1 TRBJ2-7 TRBV5-5 CASRSTGGAGEQYF TGTGCCAGCAGGTCTACAGGGGGCGCGGGCGAGCAGTACTTC
NA TRBD1 TRBJ1-2 TRBV19 CASSMTGQGDYGYTF TGTGCCAGTAGTATGACCGGACAGGGGGACTATGGCTACACCTTC
NA TRBD2 TRBJ2-1 TRBV18 CASSPPGLENEQFF TGTGCCAGCTCACCTCCGGGACTAGAGAATGAGCAGTTCTTC
NA TRBD1 TRBJ1-1 TRBV19 CASQTGGGTEAFF TGTGCCAGCCAAACAGGGGGAGGAACTGAAGCTTTCTTT
NA NA TRBJ1-3 TRBV7-9 CASSLDPGAGNTIYF TGTGCCAGCAGCTTAGACCCAGGGGCTGGAAACACCATATATTTT
NA TRBD2 TRBJ2-7 TRBV7-9 CASSLYSGSHEQYF TGTGCCAGCAGCCTGTATAGCGGGAGCCACGAGCAGTACTTC
once NA TRBJ2-7 TRBV20-1 CSVPQGYEQYF TGCAGTGTCCCCCAGGGTTACGAGCAGTACTTC
NA NA TRBJ1-1 TRBV19 CASSASVWNTEAFF TGTGCCAGTAGTGCCAGTGTTTGGAACACTGAAGCTTTCTTT
NA NA TRBJ2-7 TRBV11-2 CASSLDPGWGSYEQYF TGTGCCAGCAGCTTAGATCCAGGGTGGGGCTCCTACGAGCAGTACTTC
once NA TRBJ1-1 TRBV30 CAWSVEKLNTEAFF TGTGCCTGGAGTGTAGAGAAACTGAACACTGAAGCTTTCTTT
NA TRBD2 TRBJ2-3 TRBV4-1 CASRTSGSGADTQYF TGCGCCAGTCGGACTAGCGGGAGCGGGGCAGATACGCAGTATTTT
once NA TRBJ2-7 TRBV7-9 CATYGRDRASYEQYF TGTGCCACCTACGGGAGGGACAGGGCCTCCTACGAGCAGTACTTC
once TRBD1 TRBJ2-7 TRBV6-5 CASSSPGQGDPYEQYF TGTGCCAGCAGTTCCCCAGGACAGGGGGACCCCTACGAGCAGTACTTC
NA NA TRBJ2-7 TRBV5-1 CASSPTTGYEQYF TGCGCCAGCAGCCCGACGACGGGCTACGAGCAGTACTTC
NA TRBD1 TRBJ1-1 TRBV20-1 CSARTGREAFF TGCAGTGCTAGGACAGGGCGCGAAGCTTTCTTT
NA NA TRBJ2-5 TRBV27 CASSRQQGLRQETQYF TGTGCCAGCAGTCGGCAGCAGGGGTTAAGGCAAGAGACCCAGTACTTC